One and the same sample provided the 30 T cell receptor beta chains below, sequenced in a study of blood T cell repertoires in COVID-19. Assay: immunoSEQ multiplex PCR; the TCRdb copy retains only in-frame clones and omits some. Of 200,000 or so clones in the sample, almost 85% were seen once. The source material was peripheral blood. These receptors came from a human donor with acute or convalescent COVID-19. The donor label of this sample is uncertain.

The chain has TRBV2 and TRBJ2-5, with TRBD2 matching over 10 bases. CDR1 and CDR2 from the germline V gene are SNHLY and FYNNEI. This CDR3 region has 18 residues. V lost 7 bases to trimming and J lost 4 bases; unmatched junction nucleotides: 18. CDR3 sequence: CASTTWRLAGVGRETQYF. CDR3 nucleotides: TGTGCCAGCACCACGTGGCGGCTAGCGGGAGTAGGGCGAGAGACCCAGTACTTC. Complete variable domain (other parts from reference TRBV2 and TRBJ2-5): EPEVTQTPSHQVTQMGQEVILRCVPISNHLYFYWYRQILGQKVEFLVSFYNNEISEKSEIFDDQFSVERPDGSNFTLKIRSTKLEDSAMYFCASTTWRLAGVGRETQYFGPGTRLLVL.

V and J are TRBV4-2 and TRBJ1-5; TRBD1 might be the D (6 bases). Trimming stripped 1 base from V and 5 bases from J, with 15 bases between. The CDR3 totals 16 residues. Germline loops: CDR1 LGHNA, CDR2 YNFKEQ. The CDR3 DNA sequence: TGTGCCAGCAGCCAAGGGGGGCGAGGGGAGCATCAGCCCCAGCATTTT. Translating gives CASSQGGRGEHQPQHF.

This clone was seen a single time. The chain couples TRBV18 to TRBJ2-7; D possibly corresponds to TRBD2 (5 bases). This CDR3 is 15 amino acids long. Germline CDR1 is KGHSH and CDR2 is LQKENI. The V and J ends lost 0 bases and 2 bases respectively, with 11 bases between them. CDR3 amino acids: CASSPPGGGPYEQYF. Here the CDR3 DNA reads TGTGCCAGCTCACCACCGGGCGGAGGTCCCTACGAGCAGTACTTC.

V gene TRBV6-2 or TRBV6-3 combines with J gene TRBJ1-5; D is uncertain. The CDR3 has 14 amino acids. Germline CDR1 and CDR2: MNHEY and SVGEGT. With 5 bases removed from V and 2 bases from J, the gap between germline ends came to 10 bases. The CDR3 nucleotides are TGTGCCAGCAGTCCCCAGGCTGGCAATCAGCCCCAGCATTTT. It yields the protein CASSPQAGNQPQHF.

This clone occurred a few times. The chain employs TRBV7-2 and TRBJ2-2, with D possibly being TRBD2 (6 bases). CDR3 length: 15 residues. The germline gives CDR1 SGHTA, CDR2 FQGNSA. V lost 0 bases to trimming and J lost 6 bases, with 11 bases between them. CDR3 region: CASSLAGTSSGELFF. CDR3 nucleotides: TGTGCCAGCAGCTTAGCCGGTACTAGCTCCGGGGAGCTGTTTTTT. Filled out from reference TRBV7-2 and TRBJ2-2, the complete variable domain reads GAGVSQSPSNKVTEKGKDVELRCDPISGHTALYWYRQSLGQGLEFLIYFQGNSAPDKSGLPSDRFSAERTGGSVSTLTIQRTQQEDSAVYLCASSLAGTSSGELFFGEGSRLTVL.

The chain recombines TRBV5-8 with TRBJ2-3; tentative D call: TRBD2 (6 bases). V shed 1 base and J shed 1 base, with 10 bases lying between them. This CDR3 is 15 amino acids long. CDR1 is SGHTS and CDR2 is YDEGEE in the germline V gene. The CDR3 protein is CASSLLGGGTDTQYF. The CDR3 coding sequence is TGTGCCAGCAGCTTGTTGGGGGGAGGCACAGATACGCAGTATTTT.

The V and J genes are TRBV10-3 and TRBJ1-4; tentative D call: TRBD1 (6 bases). Trimming left V 3 bases short and J 7 bases short, with 9 bases between. Germline CDR1 is ENHRY and CDR2 is SYGVKD. The CDR3 runs to 13 residues. The CDR3 bases are TGTGCCATCAGTGACAGGGGTGGTGAAAAACTGTTTTTT. Translating it yields CAISDRGGEKLFF.

Only one count was recorded for this clone. This chain connects TRBV24-1 to TRBJ2-1, with TRBD1 matching over 10 bases. From germline, CDR1 is KGHDR and CDR2 SFDVKD. The CDR3 has 16 amino acids. J lost 6 bases, V lost 5 bases, and 9 bases had no gene match. The CDR3 bases are TGTGCCACCAGTGGCACCGGGACAGGGGATTTCAATGAGCAGTTCTTC. Amino acid sequence: CATSGTGTGDFNEQFF.

The chain is built from TRBV6-6 and TRBJ1-2, with 8 bases identical to TRBD1. After removal of 6 bases from V and 8 bases from J, the junction contained 5 bases not matched to a gene. Germline lookup yields CDR1 MNHNY and CDR2 SVGAGI (reference sequence). This CDR3 is built from 12 residues. CDR3 residues: CASSDRGQGYTF. As DNA, the CDR3 is TGTGCCAGCAGCGACAGGGGCCAGGGCTACACCTTC.

This clone was counted once. The rearrangement uses TRBV5-1 and TRBJ2-7; TRBD1 might be the D (5 bases). The V and J ends lost 3 bases and 4 bases respectively, with 8 bases between them. This CDR3 is 12 amino acids long. Germline assignment: CDR1 SGHRS and CDR2 YFSETQ. The CDR3 loop is CASSSQGYEQYF. The CDR3 region has the DNA TGCGCCAGCAGCTCCCAGGGTTACGAGCAGTACTTC. Full variable domain (remainder filled in from reference TRBV5-1 and TRBJ2-7): KAGVTQTPRYLIKTRGQQVTLSCSPISGHRSVSWYQQTPGQGLQFLFEYFSETQRNKGNFPGRFSGRQFSNSRSEMNVSTLELGDSALYLCASSSQGYEQYFGPGTRLTVT.

V is TRBV19 and J is TRBJ2-7; no firm D call. Per germline, CDR1 LNHDA and CDR2 SQIVND (reference sequence). The CDR3 is 15 amino acids. V was pared by 3 bases and J by 3 bases, with 15 bases between. The CDR3 DNA is TGTGCCAGTAGTATTGAGCTCCTAGGAAACTACGAGCAGTACTTC. It is translated as CASSIELLGNYEQYF.

The genes are TRBV5-1 and TRBJ2-3, with 10 bases identical to TRBD2. V dropped 5 bases and J dropped 3; count of bases not matched to a gene: 9. Germline lookup yields CDR1 SGHRS and CDR2 YFSETQ. This CDR3 region has 16 residues. The chain's CDR3 is CASRQASGRRTDTQYF. CDR3 bases: TGCGCCAGCAGGCAGGCTAGCGGGAGACGAACAGATACGCAGTATTTT.

The J gene is TRBJ2-2, the V gene TRBV3-1 (or the pseudogene TRBV3-2), with D possibly being TRBD2 (6 bases). V gave up 4 bases and J gave up 2 bases, with 11 bases separating them. Germline lookup yields CDR1 LGHDT and CDR2 YNNKEL (reference sequence). This CDR3 contains 15 residues. Written as DNA, the CDR3 is TGTGCCAGCAGCCCCCGGGGGATTAACACCGGGGAGCTGTTTTTT. Protein product: CASSPRGINTGELFF.

This rearrangement joins TRBV20-1 to TRBJ1-1; 7 bases are a match to TRBD1. This CDR3 contains 11 residues. The V gene's germline CDR1 is DFQATT and CDR2 SNEGSKA (reference sequence). V lost 5 bases, J lost 6 bases, and 3 bases stayed unmatched. In DNA, the CDR3 is TGCAGTGCTCGACAGGGATCTGAAGCTTTCTTT. Its translation: CSARQGSEAFF.

The chain's CDR3 is CASSPGVSNQPQHF. The CDR3 bases are TGTGCCAGCAGTCCAGGGGTCTCCAATCAGCCCCAGCATTTT. The rearrangement uses TRBV3-1 (or the pseudogene TRBV3-2) and TRBJ1-5; the D gene is possibly TRBD1 (6 bases). Trimming took 6 bases from V and 3 from J, leaving 12 bases between them. This CDR3 has 14 amino acids. From germline, CDR1 is LGHDT and CDR2 YNNKEL (reference sequence).

The chain recombines TRBV5-6 with TRBJ2-7; 13 bases agree with TRBD2. The CDR3 has 16 amino acids. Trimming removed 0 bases from V and 4 bases from J; junction bases left unmatched: 4. The germline gives CDR1 SGHDT, CDR2 YYEEEE. In DNA form, the CDR3 reads TGTGCCAGCAGCTTGGCCGGACTAGCGGGAGTATACGAGCAGTACTTC. This encodes CASSLAGLAGVYEQYF.

V and J are TRBV19 and TRBJ1-1; 7 bases agree with TRBD1. V lost 6 bases to trimming and J lost 5 bases; unmatched junction nucleotides: 21. In germline, CDR1 is LNHDA, CDR2 SQIVND (reference sequence). CDR3 length: 18 residues. The CDR3 DNA is TGTGCCAGTAGCCCGGGACAGACGTCGAGTGTAGGTCGGACTGAAGCTTTCTTT. This codes for CASSPGQTSSVGRTEAFF.

The V gene is TRBV28, the J gene TRBJ1-2; 7 nucleotides agree with TRBD1. The CDR3 loop spans 12 amino acids. J lost 7 bases, V lost 4 bases, and 3 bases had no gene match. Germline V gene sequence: CDR1 MDHEN, CDR2 SYDVKM. CDR3 bases: TGTGCCAGCAGTTACCGGACAGGTGGCTACACCTTC. It yields the protein CASSYRTGGYTF.

V and J are TRBV3-1 (or the pseudogene TRBV3-2) and TRBJ2-5, with 14 bases lining up with TRBD2. Trimming removed 4 bases from V and 3 bases from J; junction bases left unmatched: 7. Germline V CDR1 and CDR2: LGHDT, YNNKEL (reference sequence). The length of the CDR3 is 17 residues. The DNA for the CDR3 is TGTGCCAGCAGCCGGGCAGGGGGACTAGCGGGGGAAGAGACCCAGTACTTC. It is translated as CASSRAGGLAGEETQYF.

The chain recombines TRBV30 with TRBJ1-2, with a possible D match to TRBD1 (6 bases). This CDR3 contains 16 residues. The ends were cut back, 0 bases at V and 6 bases at J, with 20 bases in the middle. CDR1 GTSNPN and CDR2 SVGIG come from the germline V gene (reference sequence). As DNA, the CDR3 is TGTGCCTGGAGTGTACGACGAGGGGGAGTCCGCGATGGCTACACCTTC. As protein: CAWSVRRGGVRDGYTF. The variable domain in full, completed from reference TRBV30 and TRBJ1-2, reads SQTIHQWPATLVQPVGSPLSLECTVEGTSNPNLYWYRQAAGRGLQLLFYSVGIGQISSEVPQNLSASRPQDRQFILSSKKLLLSDSGFYLCAWSVRRGGVRDGYTFGSGTRLTVV.

The chain recombines TRBV24-1 with TRBJ2-2; perhaps TRBD2 as D (5 bases). The V gene's germline CDR1 is KGHDR and CDR2 SFDVKD. CDR3 length: 16 residues. The V end was cut by 4 bases, the J end by 0 bases, with 11 bases between. Here the CDR3 DNA reads TGTGCCACCAGTGACCAAGCGGCCCCGAACACCGGGGAGCTGTTTTTT. It specifies CATSDQAAPNTGELFF.

This chain joins TRBV7-9 and TRBJ2-2; TRBD1 matches 12 bases. This CDR3 is built from 16 residues. Germline V gives CDR1 SEHNR, CDR2 FQNEAQ (reference sequence). V was pared by 5 bases and J by 7 bases, with 8 bases of the junction left unmatched. For the CDR3, the DNA is TGTGCCAGCAGCCCGAGGGGGACAGGGGGCCACGGGGAGCTGTTTTTT. Translation: CASSPRGTGGHGELFF.

The V and J genes are TRBV7-9 and TRBJ1-4; 8 nucleotides match TRBD1. The J segment lost 4 bases and the V segment lost 1 base, leaving 5 bases of the junction unmatched. Germline V gene lookup returns CDR1 SEHNR and CDR2 FQNEAQ (reference sequence). The CDR3 sequence is 16 residues long. CDR3 in amino acids: CASSLGGQEINEKLFF. The CDR3 DNA follows: TGTGCCAGCAGCTTAGGGGGACAGGAGATTAATGAAAAACTGTTTTTT.

The chain is built from TRBV28 and TRBJ1-1; D perhaps matches TRBD1 (6 bases). The V and J ends lost 7 bases and 2 bases respectively, with 20 bases between them. This CDR3 comprises 16 residues. Germline loops: CDR1 MDHEN, CDR2 SYDVKM. The CDR3 is CASTAGGREGNTEAFF. The CDR3 DNA follows: TGTGCCAGCACCGCGGGGGGGCGAGAAGGAAACACTGAAGCTTTCTTT.

The gene calls are TRBV11-2 and TRBJ1-1; 9 bases are shared with TRBD1. The ends lost 5 bases at V and 3 bases at J; junction bases unmatched: 4. The germline V gene has CDR1 SGHAT and CDR2 FQNNGV. The length of the CDR3 is 14 residues. The CDR3 loop reads CASSRTGGYTEAFF. CDR3 coding DNA: TGTGCCAGCAGCAGAACAGGGGGCTACACTGAAGCTTTCTTT.

The V call is TRBV5-4, the J call TRBJ1-5, with 8 bases lining up with TRBD1. V lost 4 bases, J lost 5 bases, and 11 bases stayed unmatched. Germline V gene data show CDR1 as SGHNT and CDR2 as YYREEE (reference sequence). The CDR3 extends over 16 amino acids. The CDR3 reads CASSAGQGGVDQPQHF. For the CDR3, the DNA is TGTGCCAGCAGCGCAGGACAGGGAGGAGTTGATCAGCCCCAGCATTTT.

J is TRBJ1-2 and V is TRBV5-1; unclear D gene. The CDR3 sequence is 12 residues long. Germline V gene sequence: CDR1 SGHRS, CDR2 YFSETQ. The V end was cut by 7 bases, the J end by 2 bases, with 9 bases between. The CDR3 loop reads CASSEYNYGYTF. The CDR3 region has the DNA TGCGCCAGCTCTGAGTACAACTATGGCTACACCTTC.

This clone was counted a few times. The V call is TRBV10-1, the J call TRBJ2-1; 7 nucleotides agree with TRBD1. The length of the CDR3 is 15 residues. The V and J ends lost 3 bases and 5 bases, in that order; junction bases with no gene match: 7. Germline assignment: CDR1 WNHNN and CDR2 SYGVQD (reference sequence). The CDR3 sequence is CASSDPGTANNEQFF. The CDR3 DNA follows: TGCGCCAGCAGTGACCCCGGGACAGCCAACAATGAGCAGTTCTTC.

The chain is built from TRBV7-3 and TRBJ1-3; unclear D gene. Trimming cost V 5 bases and J 4 bases, with 12 bases left between them. CDR1 and CDR2 from the germline V gene are SGHTA and FQGTGA. This CDR3 comprises 14 residues. The DNA for the CDR3 is TGTGCCAGCAGCCTGGGAGGGAACGGAAACACCATATATTTT. Amino acids: CASSLGGNGNTIYF.

The chain couples TRBV7-2 to TRBJ2-3; 8 nucleotides align to TRBD2. Germline V CDR1 and CDR2: SGHTA, FQGNSA. The CDR3 has 16 amino acids. Unmatched junction bases numbered 7, after V lost 1 base and J lost 4 bases. CDR3 protein: CASSLEFSGTADTQYF. The CDR3 bases are TGTGCCAGCAGCTTAGAGTTTAGCGGGACGGCAGATACGCAGTATTTT.